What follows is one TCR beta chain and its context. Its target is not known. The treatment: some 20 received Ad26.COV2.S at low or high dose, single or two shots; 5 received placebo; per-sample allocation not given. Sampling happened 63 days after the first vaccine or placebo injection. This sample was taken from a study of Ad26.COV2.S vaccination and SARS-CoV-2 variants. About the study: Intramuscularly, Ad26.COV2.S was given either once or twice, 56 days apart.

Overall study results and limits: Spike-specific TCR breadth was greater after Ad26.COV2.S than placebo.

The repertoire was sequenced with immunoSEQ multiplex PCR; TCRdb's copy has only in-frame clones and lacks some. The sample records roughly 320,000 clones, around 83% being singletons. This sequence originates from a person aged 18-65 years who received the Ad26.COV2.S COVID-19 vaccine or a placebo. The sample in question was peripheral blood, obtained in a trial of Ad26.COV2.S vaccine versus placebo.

The CDR3 here is CASGLGAPQVPPKLQETQYF. The CDR3 region has the DNA TGTGCTAGTGGTTTGGGAGCTCCGCAGGTCCCTCCGAAACTGCAAGAGACCCAGTACTTC. J is TRBJ2-5 and V is TRBV12-5; D remains ambiguous. The CDR3 runs to 20 residues. Germline V gene sequence: CDR1 LGHNT, CDR2 FRNRAP. V was trimmed by 1 base and J by 2 bases, leaving 26 bases between them.